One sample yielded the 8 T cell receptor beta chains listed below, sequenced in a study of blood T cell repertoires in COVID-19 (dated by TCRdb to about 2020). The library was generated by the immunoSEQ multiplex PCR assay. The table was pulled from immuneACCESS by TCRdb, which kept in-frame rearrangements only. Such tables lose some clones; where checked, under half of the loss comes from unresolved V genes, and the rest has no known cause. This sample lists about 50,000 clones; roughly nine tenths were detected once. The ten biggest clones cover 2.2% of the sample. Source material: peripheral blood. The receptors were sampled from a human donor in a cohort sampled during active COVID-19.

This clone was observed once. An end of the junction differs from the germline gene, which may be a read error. CDR3 region: CASSLGTGVTSEKLFF. In DNA, the CDR3 is TGTGCCAGCAGTTTGGGGACAGGGGTTACTAGTGAAAAACTGTTTTTT. The gene calls are TRBV28 and TRBJ1-4; TRBD1 aligns across 10 bases. The CDR3 runs to 16 residues. Germline CDR1 is MDHEN and CDR2 is SYDVKM.

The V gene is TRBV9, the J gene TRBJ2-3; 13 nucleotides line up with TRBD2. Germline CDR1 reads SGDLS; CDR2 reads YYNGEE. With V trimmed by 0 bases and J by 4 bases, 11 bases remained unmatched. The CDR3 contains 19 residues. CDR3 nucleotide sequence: TGTGCCAGCAGCGTAGGTCTTCGGACTAGCGGGAGCAGGGCAGATACGCAGTATTTT. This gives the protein CASSVGLRTSGSRADTQYF.

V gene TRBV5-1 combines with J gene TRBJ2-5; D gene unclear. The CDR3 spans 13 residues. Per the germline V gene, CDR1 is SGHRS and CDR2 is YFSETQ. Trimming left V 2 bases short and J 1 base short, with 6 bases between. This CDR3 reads CASSLYIQETQYF. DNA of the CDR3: TGCGCCAGCAGCTTATACATCCAAGAGACCCAGTACTTC.

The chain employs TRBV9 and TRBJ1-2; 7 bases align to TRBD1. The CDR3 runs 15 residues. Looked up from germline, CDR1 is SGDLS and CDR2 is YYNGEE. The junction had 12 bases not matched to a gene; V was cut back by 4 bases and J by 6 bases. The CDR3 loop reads CASSFGTAVGDGYTF. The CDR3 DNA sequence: TGTGCCAGCAGCTTCGGGACAGCCGTCGGAGATGGCTACACCTTC.

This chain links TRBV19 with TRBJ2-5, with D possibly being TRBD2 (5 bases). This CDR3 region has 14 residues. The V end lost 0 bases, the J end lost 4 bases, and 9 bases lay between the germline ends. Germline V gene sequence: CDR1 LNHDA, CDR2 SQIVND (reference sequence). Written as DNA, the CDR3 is TGTGCCAGTAGTATAGACCCCGGGGTAGAGACCCAGTACTTC. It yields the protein CASSIDPGVETQYF.

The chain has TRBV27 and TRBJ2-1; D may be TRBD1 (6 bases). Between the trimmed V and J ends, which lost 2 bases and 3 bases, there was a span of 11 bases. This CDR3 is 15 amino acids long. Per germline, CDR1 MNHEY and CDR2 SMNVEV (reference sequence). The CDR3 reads CASSLKDRDYNEQFF. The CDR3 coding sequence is TGTGCCAGCAGTTTAAAGGACAGAGACTACAATGAGCAGTTCTTC.

This CDR3 reads CASSLAGEGEQYF. Written as DNA, the CDR3 is TGCGCCAGCAGCTTGGCCGGAGAGGGAGAGCAGTACTTC. The chain has TRBV5-1 and TRBJ2-7; possible D gene TRBD2, 5 bases. Germline V gene sequence: CDR1 SGHRS, CDR2 YFSETQ. V was shortened by 0 bases and J by 7 bases, with 11 bases between the two germline ends. The CDR3 consists of 13 residues.

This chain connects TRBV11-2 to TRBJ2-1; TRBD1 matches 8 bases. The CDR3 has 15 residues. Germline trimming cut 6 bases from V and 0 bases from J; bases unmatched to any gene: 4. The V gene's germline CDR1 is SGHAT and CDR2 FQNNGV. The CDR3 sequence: CASRSTGGSYNEQFF. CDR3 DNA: TGTGCCAGCAGGTCAACAGGGGGCTCCTACAATGAGCAGTTCTTC. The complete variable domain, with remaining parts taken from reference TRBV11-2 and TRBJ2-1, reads EAGVAQSPRYKIIEKRQSVAFWCNPISGHATLYWYQQILGQGPKLLIQFQNNGVVDDSQLPKDRFSAERLKGVDSTLKIQPAKLEDSAVYLCASRSTGGSYNEQFFGPGTRLTVL.